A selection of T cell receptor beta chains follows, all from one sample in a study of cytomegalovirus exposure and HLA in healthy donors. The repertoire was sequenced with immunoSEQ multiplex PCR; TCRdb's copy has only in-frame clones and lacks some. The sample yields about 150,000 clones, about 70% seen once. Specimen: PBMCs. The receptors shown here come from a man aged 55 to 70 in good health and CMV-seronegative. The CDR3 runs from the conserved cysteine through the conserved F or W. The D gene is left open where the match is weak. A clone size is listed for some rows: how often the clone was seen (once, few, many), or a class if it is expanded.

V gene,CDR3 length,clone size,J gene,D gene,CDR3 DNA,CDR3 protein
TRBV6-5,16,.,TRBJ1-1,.,TGTGCCAGCAGTTACGGGGGGATAGGGCGGAACACTGAAGCTTTCTTT,CASSYGGIGRNTEAFF
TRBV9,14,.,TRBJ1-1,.,TGTGCCAGCAGCATAGATTGGAGAAAGACTGAAGCTTTCTTT,CASSIDWRKTEAFF
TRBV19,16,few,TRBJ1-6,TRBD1,TGTGCCAGTCGCACTCAGGGGGACGCCTATAATTCACCCCTCCACTTT,CASRTQGDAYNSPLHF
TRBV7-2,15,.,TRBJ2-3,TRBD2,TGTGCCAGCAGCTCCCGGGACTATCCGAGAGATACGCAGTATTTT,CASSSRDYPRDTQYF
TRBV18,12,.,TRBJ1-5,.,TGTGCCAGCTCGACAGACAATCAGCCCCAGCATTTT,CASSTDNQPQHF
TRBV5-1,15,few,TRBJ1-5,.,TGCGCCAGCAGCTTGTCGGGGGACCTCAATCAGCCCCAGCATTTT,CASSLSGDLNQPQHF
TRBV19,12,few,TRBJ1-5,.,TGTGCCAGTAGTTCCATCAATCAGCCCCAGCATTTT,CASSSINQPQHF
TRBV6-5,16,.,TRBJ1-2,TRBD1,TGTGCCAGCAGTTACCGAGCCGGGACAGGGGGTTATGGCTACACCTTC,CASSYRAGTGGYGYTF
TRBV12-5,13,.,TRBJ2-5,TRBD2,TGTGCTAGTGCCCTAGGGACTAGTGCGACCCAGTACTTC,CASALGTSATQYF
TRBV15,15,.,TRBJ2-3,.,TGTGCCACCAGCAGAGATGCGGAGAGCACAGATACGCAGTATTTT,CATSRDAESTDTQYF
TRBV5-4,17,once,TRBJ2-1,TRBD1,TGTGCCAGCAGCAAAGTTCCGGGACAGGGGTTTGGCAATGAGCAGTTCTTC,CASSKVPGQGFGNEQFF
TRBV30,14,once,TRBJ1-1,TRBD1,TGTGCCTGGAGTGTAGAGGGGGCAGGGACTGAAGCTTTCTTT,CAWSVEGAGTEAFF
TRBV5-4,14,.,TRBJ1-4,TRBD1,TGTGCCAGCAGCTTACCAGGGGGCGATGAAAAACTGTTTTTT,CASSLPGGDEKLFF
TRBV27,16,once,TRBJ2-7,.,TGTGCCAGCAGTTTAAGGGGGTCACAGGGCGCCTACGAGCAGTACTTC,CASSLRGSQGAYEQYF
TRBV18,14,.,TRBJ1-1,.,TGTGCCAGCTCACCAGTAGGGGGAGGGACTGAAGCTTTCTTT,CASSPVGGGTEAFF
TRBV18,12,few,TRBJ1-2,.,TGTGCCAGCTCACCATCGGACAGAGGCTACACCTTC,CASSPSDRGYTF
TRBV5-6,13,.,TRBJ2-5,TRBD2,TGTGCCAGCAGCCCGGGGGGTCAAGAGACCCAGTACTTC,CASSPGGQETQYF
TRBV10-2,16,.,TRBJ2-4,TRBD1,TGCGCCAGCAGTGATTGGGACAGGGGAGCCAAAAACATTCAGTACTTC,CASSDWDRGAKNIQYF
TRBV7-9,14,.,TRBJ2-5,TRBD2,TGTGCCAGCAGCTACGGGAGGACCCAAGAGACCCAGTACTTC,CASSYGRTQETQYF
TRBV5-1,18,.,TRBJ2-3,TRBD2,TGCGCCAGCAGCTTGGTCGCGACTAGCGGGAGGCCCACAGATACGCAGTATTTT,CASSLVATSGRPTDTQYF
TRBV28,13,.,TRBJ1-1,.,TGTGCCAGCAGTTGGGGCTGGGACACTGAAGCTTTCTTT,CASSWGWDTEAFF
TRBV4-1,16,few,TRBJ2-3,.,TGCGCCAGCAGCTCTACAGGGGGGGGGACCACAGATACGCAGTATTTT,CASSSTGGGTTDTQYF
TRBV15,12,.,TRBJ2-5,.,TGTGCCACCAGCTCGGGGATGGAGACCCAGTACTTC,CATSSGMETQYF
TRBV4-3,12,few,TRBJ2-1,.,TGCGCCAGCAGCCAAGGCAGGAATGAGCAGTTCTTC,CASSQGRNEQFF
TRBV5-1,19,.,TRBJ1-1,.,TGCGCCAGCAGCTTCGACCCGGAGGGGGGGCGCATCCTGAACACTGAAGCTTTCTTT,CASSFDPEGGRILNTEAFF
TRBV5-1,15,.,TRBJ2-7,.,TGCGCCAGCAGCTTGGAAGGGACTGCGCGTTACGAGCAGTACTTC,CASSLEGTARYEQYF
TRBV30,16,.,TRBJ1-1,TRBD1,TGTGCCTGGAATGTACCGGTGACAGGGGTGAACACTGAAGCTTTCTTT,CAWNVPVTGVNTEAFF
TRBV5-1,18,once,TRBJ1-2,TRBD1,TGCGCCAGCAGCTTGACCCCAGGGGGTTATGGAGGCGGGGATGGCTACACCTTC,CASSLTPGGYGGGDGYTF